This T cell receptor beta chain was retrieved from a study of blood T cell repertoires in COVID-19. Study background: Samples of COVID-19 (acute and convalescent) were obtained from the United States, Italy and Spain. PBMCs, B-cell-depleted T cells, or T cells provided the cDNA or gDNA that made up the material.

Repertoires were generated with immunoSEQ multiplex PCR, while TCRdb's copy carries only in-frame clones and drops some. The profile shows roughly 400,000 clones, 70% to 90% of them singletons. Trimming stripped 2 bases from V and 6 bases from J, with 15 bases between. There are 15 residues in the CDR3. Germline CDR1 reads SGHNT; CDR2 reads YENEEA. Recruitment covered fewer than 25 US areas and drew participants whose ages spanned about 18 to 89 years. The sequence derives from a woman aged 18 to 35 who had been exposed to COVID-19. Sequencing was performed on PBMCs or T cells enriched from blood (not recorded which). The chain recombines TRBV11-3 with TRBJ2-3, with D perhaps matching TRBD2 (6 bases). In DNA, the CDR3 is TGTGCCAGCAGCTTATCTGGTGGGGGGTACGATACGCAGTATTTT. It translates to CASSLSGGGYDTQYF.